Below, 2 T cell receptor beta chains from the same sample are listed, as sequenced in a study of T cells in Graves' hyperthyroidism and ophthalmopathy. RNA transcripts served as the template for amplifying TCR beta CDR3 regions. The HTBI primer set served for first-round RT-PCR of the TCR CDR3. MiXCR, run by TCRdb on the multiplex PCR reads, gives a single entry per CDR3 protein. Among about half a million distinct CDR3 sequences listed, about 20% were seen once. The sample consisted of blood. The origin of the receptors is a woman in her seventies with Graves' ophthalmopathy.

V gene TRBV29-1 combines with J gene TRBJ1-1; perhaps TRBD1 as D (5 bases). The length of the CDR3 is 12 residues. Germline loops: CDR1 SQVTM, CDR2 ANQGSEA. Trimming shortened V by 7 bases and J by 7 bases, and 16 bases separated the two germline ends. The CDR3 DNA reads TGCAGCGCTGGGGGTGCGGTTGTTGAAGCTTTCTTT. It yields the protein CSAGGAVVEAFF.

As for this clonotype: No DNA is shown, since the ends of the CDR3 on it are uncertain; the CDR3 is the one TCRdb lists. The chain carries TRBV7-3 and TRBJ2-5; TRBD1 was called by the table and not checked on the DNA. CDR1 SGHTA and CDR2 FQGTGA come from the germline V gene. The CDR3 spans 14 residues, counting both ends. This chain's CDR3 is CASSLVGQGALMYF.